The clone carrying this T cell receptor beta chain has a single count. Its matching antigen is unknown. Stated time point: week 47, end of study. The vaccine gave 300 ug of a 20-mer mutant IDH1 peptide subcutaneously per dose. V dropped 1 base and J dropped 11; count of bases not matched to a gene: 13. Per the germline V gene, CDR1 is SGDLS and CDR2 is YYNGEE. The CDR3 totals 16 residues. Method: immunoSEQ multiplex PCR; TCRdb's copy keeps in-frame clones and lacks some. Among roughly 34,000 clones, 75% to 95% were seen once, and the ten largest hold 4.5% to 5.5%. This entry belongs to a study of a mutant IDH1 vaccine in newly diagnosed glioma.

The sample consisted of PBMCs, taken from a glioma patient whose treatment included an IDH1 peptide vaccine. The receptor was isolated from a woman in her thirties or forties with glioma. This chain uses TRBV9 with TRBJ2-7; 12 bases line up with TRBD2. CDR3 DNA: TGTGCCAGCAGCGTAACCCCTGTACCTAGCGGGAGGGAGGAGTACTTC. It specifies CASSVTPVPSGREEYF. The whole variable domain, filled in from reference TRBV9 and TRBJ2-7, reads DSGVTQTPKHLITATGQRVTLRCSPRSGDLSVYWYQQSLDQGLQFLIQYYNGEERAKGNILERFSAQQFPDLHSELNLSSLELGDSALYFCASSVTPVPSGREEYFGPGTRLTVT.